These T cell receptor beta chains were read from a single sample in a study of blood T cell repertoires in COVID-19. Sequenced by immunoSEQ multiplex PCR; TCRdb stores in-frame clones only, minus some. The sample records 200,000 to 300,000 clones, around four fifths being singletons. The specimen sequenced was peripheral blood. These TCRs come from a woman aged 60-75 years with active or convalescent COVID-19. CDR3s include the opening cysteine and the closing phenylalanine or tryptophan. The order of the fields is CDR3 DNA, CDR3 protein, D gene, V gene, clone size, J gene. The D gene is left open where the match is weak. The size of a clone is reported for some rows only, either as once, few or many, or as a class for expanded clones.

TGTGCCAGTAGTACCGAGGGACTAGCGGGGACGTACAATGAGCAGTTCTTC CASSTEGLAGTYNEQFF TRBD2 TRBV19 - TRBJ2-1
TGTGCCATCAGTGATAGTTTGGAGACCCAGTACTTC CAISDSLETQYF - TRBV10-3 - TRBJ2-5
TGTGCCACCAGCAGAGGAAGACAGGGGGTCTACGAGCAGTACTTC CATSRGRQGVYEQYF TRBD1 TRBV15 - TRBJ2-7
TGTGCCAGCAACTCTATCGGGACAGTAAGTTCACCCCTCCACTTT CASNSIGTVSSPLHF TRBD1 TRBV2 - TRBJ1-6
TGTGCCAGCAGCCGACTCGACAGTTACGGGCCGGGGGTTGGAAACACCATATATTTT CASSRLDSYGPGVGNTIYF - TRBV6-6 - TRBJ1-3
TGTGCCATCAGTGAAGGGGCAGGGGAATCCGGGGAGCTGTTTTTT CAISEGAGESGELFF - TRBV10-3 - TRBJ2-2
TGTGCCAGCAGTCCCCTAGACGACAGGCTTTCCTACGAGCAGTACTTC CASSPLDDRLSYEQYF - TRBV28 once TRBJ2-7
TGCAGCGTTGAGGGGTCGGCCCCGGGAGCTCGGCAGTTCTTC CSVEGSAPGARQFF - TRBV29-1 - TRBJ2-1
TGTGCCAGCAGCTCATACAGGGGAACTAATGAAAAACTGTTTTTT CASSSYRGTNEKLFF TRBD1 TRBV7-2 - TRBJ1-4
TGCGCCAGCAGCTTGGGTCAGGGGGCTTATTCACCCCTCCACTTT CASSLGQGAYSPLHF TRBD1 TRBV5-1 - TRBJ1-6
TGTGCCAGCAGCCGGGGACAGATGAACACCGGGGAGCTGTTTTTT CASSRGQMNTGELFF TRBD1 TRBV11-3 - TRBJ2-2
TGTGCCAGCAGGCCAGCGGTGGGGGCGCCTAACTATGGCTACACCTTC CASRPAVGAPNYGYTF - TRBV27 - TRBJ1-2
TGTGCCAGCCTGGGACACAGAAACACCATATATTTT CASLGHRNTIYF - TRBV2 - TRBJ1-3
TGTGCCAGCAGCTTAGGAGGCGGCTCCTACGAGCAGTACTTC CASSLGGGSYEQYF - TRBV7-6 - TRBJ2-7
TGTGCCAGCAGCTCAACGACCGGGACAGACAATGAAAAACTGTTTTTT CASSSTTGTDNEKLFF TRBD1 TRBV7-9 few TRBJ1-4
TGTGCCAGCAGCCCCACCGCGCAGGGCGATGAGCAGTTCTTC CASSPTAQGDEQFF - TRBV3-1/TRBV3-2 - TRBJ2-1
TGTGCCAGCAGCGACAGGGAGTATGGCTACACCTTC CASSDREYGYTF TRBD1 TRBV6-2/TRBV6-3 - TRBJ1-2
TGTGCCAGCAGCTTATTGGGACTCAGGACAGATACGCAGTATTTT CASSLLGLRTDTQYF - TRBV7-8 - TRBJ2-3